What follows are 25 T cell receptor beta chains derived from one specimen sequenced in a study of cytomegalovirus exposure and HLA in healthy donors. Researchers ran the PCR with 60 Vbeta and 13 Jbeta primers. Repertoires were generated with immunoSEQ multiplex PCR, while TCRdb's copy carries only in-frame clones and drops some. The table includes 100,000 to 150,000 clones, about three quarters detected once. Specimen: PBMCs. The source of these receptors is a female donor in good health and CMV-seronegative.

This rearrangement joins TRBV5-1 to TRBJ1-6, with 9 bases lining up with TRBD1. The V and J ends lost 0 bases and 10 bases, in that order; junction bases with no gene match: 5. The CDR3 contains 15 residues. Germline assignment: CDR1 SGHRS and CDR2 YFSETQ. The CDR3 nucleotides are TGCGCCAGCAGCTTGGCCGGACAGGGGCGGTCACCCCTCCACTTT. Translation gives CASSLAGQGRSPLHF.

V is TRBV5-4 and J is TRBJ2-7, with D perhaps matching TRBD2 (6 bases). V gave up 0 bases and J gave up 0 bases, with 10 bases separating them. CDR3 length equals 15 residues. Per the germline V gene, CDR1 is SGHNT and CDR2 is YYREEE (reference sequence). CDR3 coding DNA: TGTGCCAGCAGCTTGGCGGGAGCCAGCTCCTACGAGCAGTACTTC. Amino acid sequence: CASSLAGASSYEQYF.

This clone has only a few counts. The chain has TRBV28 and TRBJ1-1, with D unclear. CDR3 size: 15 residues. Trimming left V 6 bases short and J 1 base short, with 15 bases between. Germline V CDR1 and CDR2: MDHEN, SYDVKM. CDR3 sequence reads: CASSATPRGNTEAFF. The CDR3 DNA reads TGTGCCAGCAGCGCTACACCCCGGGGGAACACTGAAGCTTTCTTT.

The chain recombines TRBV6-6 with TRBJ1-1, with 10 bases fitting TRBD1. Germline V gene data show CDR1 as MNHNY and CDR2 as SVGAGI (reference sequence). The CDR3 has 16 residues. V was pared by 1 base and J by 6 bases, with 8 bases of the junction left unmatched. DNA for the CDR3: TGTGCCAGCAGTTACTGGGACAGGGGTATTCGGGCTGAAGCTTTCTTT. Amino acid sequence: CASSYWDRGIRAEAFF.

The gene calls are TRBV9 and TRBJ2-7; TRBD2 agrees at 10 bases. Germline V gene data show CDR1 as SGDLS and CDR2 as YYNGEE. The CDR3 is 16 amino acids. V lost 0 bases and J lost 2; bases outside the gene matches: 5. The CDR3 loop is CASSVARTSGAYEQYF. CDR3 sequence (DNA): TGTGCCAGCAGCGTAGCTAGAACTAGCGGGGCCTACGAGCAGTACTTC. Variable domain in full (rest from reference TRBV9 and TRBJ2-7): DSGVTQTPKHLITATGQRVTLRCSPRSGDLSVYWYQQSLDQGLQFLIQYYNGEERAKGNILERFSAQQFPDLHSELNLSSLELGDSALYFCASSVARTSGAYEQYFGPGTRLTVT.

The chain joins TRBV5-1 to TRBJ1-6; D uncertain. V was clipped by 0 bases and J by 6 bases, with 13 bases between them. The germline gives CDR1 SGHRS, CDR2 YFSETQ. The CDR3 consists of 16 residues. The CDR3 here is CASSLAPGGPNSPLHF. In nucleotides, the CDR3 is TGCGCCAGCAGCTTGGCGCCAGGAGGACCTAATTCACCCCTCCACTTT.

The CDR3 spells CASSFADRGLNQPQHF. The CDR3 coding sequence is TGTGCCAGCAGCTTTGCCGACAGGGGACTAAATCAGCCCCAGCATTTT. The V and J genes are TRBV7-9 and TRBJ1-5; 8 nucleotides align to TRBD1. Trimming cost V 3 bases and J 4 bases; bases outside gene matches: 8. This CDR3 is built from 16 residues. CDR1 SEHNR and CDR2 FQNEAQ come from the germline V gene (reference sequence).

The genes are TRBV4-2 and TRBJ2-1; TRBD2 aligns across 14 bases. V lost 4 bases, J lost 10 bases, and 6 bases stayed unmatched. The length of the CDR3 is 15 residues. Germline V gene lookup returns CDR1 LGHNA and CDR2 YNFKEQ. As DNA, the CDR3 is TGTGCCAGCAGCCTCGGGACTAGCGGGGGCAGGGAGCAGTTCTTC. Translating it yields CASSLGTSGGREQFF.

This chain joins TRBV29-1 and TRBJ1-2, with D perhaps TRBD1 (6 bases). V was cut by 3 bases and J by 7 bases, with 9 bases left in between. This CDR3 is 11 amino acids long. Germline CDR1 reads SQVTM; CDR2 reads ANQGSEA. The CDR3 loop is CSVEGAFGYTF. The CDR3 bases are TGCAGCGTTGAGGGGGCGTTTGGCTACACCTTC.

V and J are TRBV7-9 and TRBJ2-2; no reliable D call. The CDR3 contains 16 residues. Germline V gene sequence: CDR1 SEHNR, CDR2 FQNEAQ (reference sequence). The germline V and J ends were trimmed by 4 bases and 0 bases, with 12 bases remaining between them. CDR3 DNA sequence: TGTGCCAGCAGCTCACAGCTCTATGCGAACACCGGGGAGCTGTTTTTT. As protein: CASSSQLYANTGELFF.

The chain uses TRBV12-5 and TRBJ2-7, with 8 bases aligning to TRBD1. Germline-derived CDR1 and CDR2 are LGHNT and FRNRAP. The CDR3 is 14 amino acids. V shed 6 bases, J shed 2 bases, and the junction held 6 bases outside the gene matches. In DNA, the CDR3 is TGTGCTAGTGGCCTTAGGACAGGGCCCTACGAGCAGTACTTC. Translating gives CASGLRTGPYEQYF.

In this sample, this clone turned up a few times. The chain uses TRBV27 and TRBJ1-5; tentative D call: TRBD1 (5 bases). Trimming pared 1 base from V and 3 bases from J, leaving 10 bases between. Germline assignment: CDR1 MNHEY and CDR2 SMNVEV (reference sequence). The CDR3 runs 15 residues. CDR3 in DNA: TGTGCCAGCAGTTTATTTGGGGGGGTCAATCAGCCCCAGCATTTT. Protein: CASSLFGGVNQPQHF.

The chain is built from TRBV2 and TRBJ2-7; D is ambiguous. The germline gives CDR1 SNHLY, CDR2 FYNNEI. V lost 10 bases and J 3 bases, leaving 13 bases between the germline ends. The CDR3 loop spans 12 amino acids. This CDR3 reads CATLGRFYEQYF. The CDR3, as DNA: TGTGCCACCCTGGGCAGATTCTACGAGCAGTACTTC.

A few counts support this clone. Other nucleotide sequences from this sample produce the same CDR3. The chain uses TRBV11-2 and TRBJ1-1; D is possibly TRBD1 (5 bases). CDR3 length: 14 residues. The germline V gene encodes CDR1 SGHAT and CDR2 FQNNGV. Between the trimmed V and J ends, which lost 6 bases and 1 base, there was a span of 12 bases. CDR3 residues: CASRPQTANTEAFF. The CDR3 DNA reads TGTGCCAGCAGACCTCAGACAGCGAACACTGAAGCTTTCTTT.

The chain links TRBV29-1 to TRBJ1-1; D unclear. The V gene lost 8 bases and the J gene lost 2 bases, with 15 bases spanning the gap. Germline CDR1 reads SQVTM; CDR2 reads ANQGSEA. CDR3 length equals 13 residues. The CDR3 spells CSPRQADNTEAFF. The CDR3 coding sequence is TGCAGCCCCCGCCAGGCAGACAACACTGAAGCTTTCTTT.

The V gene is TRBV15, the J gene TRBJ1-5, with D possibly matching TRBD1 (5 bases). This CDR3 is 15 amino acids long. The V end was cut by 7 bases, the J end by 5 bases, with 18 bases between. Germline V CDR1 and CDR2: LNHNV, YYDKDF (reference sequence). The CDR3 DNA is TGTGCCACCAAAACCGACAGCAATGGTGATCAGCCCCAGCATTTT. This sequence encodes CATKTDSNGDQPQHF.

V and J are TRBV5-4 and TRBJ1-6; D is possibly TRBD1 (5 bases). The CDR3 has 14 amino acids. V gave up 0 bases and J gave up 7 bases, with 8 bases separating them. CDR1 SGHNT and CDR2 YYREEE come from the germline V gene (reference sequence). The CDR3 reads CASSLDTGNSPLHF. DNA of the CDR3: TGTGCCAGCAGCTTGGATACAGGAAATTCACCCCTCCACTTT.

In this sample, this clone turned up a few times. The chain couples TRBV7-9 to TRBJ1-3; 10 bases match TRBD1. The ends lost 1 base at V and 3 bases at J; junction bases unmatched: 6. The CDR3 is 17 residues long. Germline V gives CDR1 SEHNR, CDR2 FQNEAQ (reference sequence). CDR3 region: CASSLEGDRGFGNTIYF. CDR3 nucleotide sequence: TGTGCCAGCAGCTTAGAAGGGGACAGGGGTTTTGGAAACACCATATATTTT.

The chain joins TRBV7-9 to TRBJ1-4, with a tentative D call TRBD1 (6 bases). CDR1 is SEHNR and CDR2 is FQNEAQ in the germline V gene (reference sequence). Trimming stripped 4 bases from V and 7 bases from J, with 22 bases between. CDR3 size: 17 residues. The CDR3 DNA follows: TGTGCCAGCAGCTCTTACCAAGGGACACTTCCAAGTGAAAAACTGTTTTTT. It yields the protein CASSSYQGTLPSEKLFF.

The DNA of the CDR3 is TGTGCCAGCAGCTTTGGAAGGGGGCAGATTACTCGAGCTTTCTTT. Protein: CASSFGRGQITRAFF. The chain carries TRBV7-9 and TRBJ1-1; 7 positions agree with TRBD1. CDR3 length: 15 amino acids. V was pared by 3 bases and J by 10 bases, with 14 bases of the junction left unmatched. Per germline, CDR1 SEHNR and CDR2 FQNEAQ (reference sequence).

This clone showed up just a few times. The genes are TRBV19 and TRBJ1-1; TRBD1 agrees at 7 bases. The CDR3 is made up of 16 amino acids. Germline CDR1 is LNHDA and CDR2 is SQIVND (reference sequence). Trimming took 4 bases from V and 0 from J; bases not matched to a gene: 8. CDR3 in DNA: TGTGCCAGTAGTAGAAACCAGGGACAGCTGAACACTGAAGCTTTCTTT. Translating it yields CASSRNQGQLNTEAFF.

CDR3 nucleotides: TGTGCCAGTTCCGGGTTATACGAGCAGTACTTC. Its translation: CASSGLYEQYF. The genes are TRBV2 and TRBJ2-7; D call uncertain. Trimming left V 9 bases short and J 4 bases short, with 10 bases between. The CDR3 consists of 11 residues. CDR1 and CDR2 (germline): SNHLY, FYNNEI.

V usage is TRBV4-1 and J usage is TRBJ2-2, with 8 bases identical to TRBD1. This CDR3 comprises 16 residues. Trimming at V came to 0 bases and at J to 9 bases, leaving 9 bases not matched to a gene. Germline loops: CDR1 MGHRA, CDR2 YSYEKL. DNA for the CDR3: TGCGCCAGCAGCCAAGATCAGGGGGCGAACCTCCGGGAGCTGTTTTTT. Translated, it gives CASSQDQGANLRELFF.

This clone has only one observation. This chain connects TRBV28 to TRBJ2-7; TRBD1 agrees at 10 bases. With 7 bases clipped from V and 9 bases from J, the junction kept 6 bases outside the gene matches. Germline V CDR1 and CDR2: MDHEN, SYDVKM. The CDR3 runs to 12 residues. The CDR3, as DNA: TGTGCCAGCACAGGACAGGGGGGTTGGCAGTACTTC. The encoded protein is CASTGQGGWQYF.

Concerning this clone itself: One end of the junction is discordant with germline, which a read error may explain. The gene calls are TRBV5-1 and TRBJ2-6; 10 bases align to TRBD1. This CDR3 has 18 residues. Germline V gives CDR1 SGHRS, CDR2 YFSETQ. The CDR3 region is CASSKGQGPASGANGLTF. In DNA form, the CDR3 reads TGCGCCAGCAGCAAGGGACAGGGGCCCGCCTCTGGGGCCAACGGCCTGACTTTC.